The 3 T cell receptor beta chains given below trace back to one sample, sequenced in a study of blood T cell repertoires in COVID-19. This table comes from immunoSEQ multiplex PCR, and its TCRdb copy is limited to in-frame clones, with some not included. The sample has some 180,000 clones, roughly 81% seen once. Sequenced sample: peripheral blood. These receptors originate from a woman of 80 years or more with COVID-19, enrolled during active disease.

The rearrangement uses TRBV30 and TRBJ1-2; D is perhaps TRBD1 (5 bases). From germline, CDR1 is GTSNPN and CDR2 SVGIG (reference sequence). This CDR3 spans 16 amino acids. The V and J ends lost 2 bases and 5 bases respectively, with 21 bases between them. CDR3 coding DNA: TGTGCCTGGAGTCCCCCGGGAGGGCTGGGGGTTTATGGCTACACCTTC. It yields the protein CAWSPPGGLGVYGYTF.

The chain combines TRBV2 with TRBJ1-5; D not resolved. The CDR3 is 14 amino acids. The germline V gene encodes CDR1 SNHLY and CDR2 FYNNEI. V dropped 4 bases and J dropped 0 bases, with 7 bases sitting between them. CDR3 region: CASSGHVSNQPQHF. The CDR3, as DNA: TGTGCCAGCAGTGGACATGTTAGCAATCAGCCCCAGCATTTT.

The chain joins TRBV9 to TRBJ2-4, with D possibly being TRBD2 (7 bases). Germline V gene sequence: CDR1 SGDLS, CDR2 YYNGEE. The CDR3 totals 17 residues. V gave up 3 bases and J gave up 6 bases, with 22 bases separating them. This chain's CDR3 is CASSGYPGGLFGNIQYF. CDR3 in DNA: TGTGCCAGCAGCGGCTACCCGGGGGGCCTTTTTGGAAACATTCAGTACTTC.